This is a list of T cell receptor beta chains from one sample in a study of T cell responses to AZD1222 COVID-19 vaccine. Repertoires were generated with immunoSEQ multiplex PCR, while TCRdb's copy carries only in-frame clones and drops some. The repertoire holds 90,000 to 150,000 clones, with 80% to 95% as singletons. Specimen: peripheral blood, collected 28 days after the second AZD1222 dose. These receptors came from an adult who received the AZD1222 COVID-19 vaccine. Each CDR3 is given with its conserved first and last residue. Fields, in order: clone size, J gene, D gene, V gene, CDR3 DNA, CDR3 protein. A D gene is named only where the DNA matches it firmly. Some rows mark clone size as missing; the rest say once, few, many or name a class of expanded clone.

.	TRBJ1-6	.	TRBV5-1	TGCGCCAGCAGCTTATTATTTGCAGGGGATTCACCCCTCCACTTT	CASSLLFAGDSPLHF
.	TRBJ2-1	TRBD1	TRBV24-1	TGTGCCACCAGTGATCCCGGACAGGGGGCTCCTAATGAGCAGTTCTTC	CATSDPGQGAPNEQFF
.	TRBJ2-5	TRBD1	TRBV5-8	TGTGCCAGCAGCTGGGGGACAGGGGAAGGCCAAGAGACCCAGTACTTC	CASSWGTGEGQETQYF
once	TRBJ2-7	.	TRBV24-1	TGTGCCAATTGCAGCCAGGCCTGGTCCTACGAGCAGTACTTC	CANCSQAWSYEQYF
few	TRBJ1-1	.	TRBV6-5	TGTGCCAGCAGCTCGGGGCGGGGACGTGAAGCTTTCTTT	CASSSGRGREAFF
.	TRBJ2-5	.	TRBV5-4	TGTGCCAGCAGCCCAATGGGTGGAGAGACCCAGTACTTC	CASSPMGGETQYF
.	TRBJ2-7	.	TRBV3-1/TRBV3-2	TGTGCCAGCAGCCGGCTTAGTTCCTACGAGCAGTACTTC	CASSRLSSYEQYF
once	TRBJ2-1	.	TRBV5-4	TGTGCCAGCAGCTTCAGCAATGAGCAGTTCTTC	CASSFSNEQFF
.	TRBJ2-2	.	TRBV7-9	TGTGCCAGCAGCTCCCAGGAGGGAGCCAACACCGGGGAGCTGTTTTTT	CASSSQEGANTGELFF
.	TRBJ1-4	.	TRBV20-1	TGCAGTGCTGGCTGGGGTGAAAAACTGTTTTTT	CSAGWGEKLFF
few	TRBJ1-2	.	TRBV28	TGTGCCAGCAGTTGGCCCCGACGGACCAACTATGGCTACACCTTC	CASSWPRRTNYGYTF
.	TRBJ1-2	.	TRBV6-5	TGTGCCAGCACCACACCTGGGTCCCTGGGTGGCTACACCTTC	CASTTPGSLGGYTF
.	TRBJ2-3	TRBD1	TRBV29-1	TGCAGCGTGACCGGGACAGGGGTTGCAGATACGCAGTATTTT	CSVTGTGVADTQYF
.	TRBJ1-3	.	TRBV15	TGTGCCACCAGCAGAGATATCGGGGGCTCTGGAAACACCATATATTTT	CATSRDIGGSGNTIYF
.	TRBJ2-5	.	TRBV6-1	TGTGCCAGCAGTGAAGCGGGACATCCCCAAGAGACCCAGTACTTC	CASSEAGHPQETQYF
.	TRBJ2-7	.	TRBV2	TGTGCCAGCAGCCTAAGGGACACCGGCTCCTACGAGCAGTACTTC	CASSLRDTGSYEQYF
.	TRBJ2-1	.	TRBV5-1	TGCGCCAGCAGGCGTACGTTATCCTACAATGAGCAGTTCTTC	CASRRTLSYNEQFF
.	TRBJ1-3	.	TRBV27	TGTGCCAGCAGTTTATTAGGTGGAAACACCATATATTTT	CASSLLGGNTIYF
.	TRBJ1-1	TRBD1	TRBV10-1	TGCGCCAGCAGTAGAACAGGGGGCTATGAAGCTTTCTTT	CASSRTGGYEAFF
.	TRBJ1-5	.	TRBV7-9	TGTGCCAGCAGCTTATCCGGGCAGGGAACCAATCAGCCCCAGCATTTT	CASSLSGQGTNQPQHF
once	TRBJ1-3	.	TRBV19	TGTGCCAGTAACCCCCGGGGGCAATCAGGAAACACCATATATTTT	CASNPRGQSGNTIYF
once	TRBJ2-7	.	TRBV6-5	TGTGCCAGCAGTTGGACTGGCACCTACGAGCAGTACTTC	CASSWTGTYEQYF
once	TRBJ2-7	.	TRBV4-1	TGCGCCAGCAGCCAAGTCTCTGGACAGTATCTCGACGAGCAGTACTTC	CASSQVSGQYLDEQYF
.	TRBJ1-2	TRBD1	TRBV14	TGTGCCAGCAGCCCAGCCGGGACAGGGTTTCATGGCTACACCTTC	CASSPAGTGFHGYTF
.	TRBJ1-2	.	TRBV28	TGTGCCAGCAGGCCCGACCCTGACTATGGCTACACCTTC	CASRPDPDYGYTF
.	TRBJ1-1	.	TRBV6-5	TGTGCCAGCAGTCGTCTGACAGGACCGAACACTGAAGCTTTCTTT	CASSRLTGPNTEAFF
.	TRBJ2-3	.	TRBV7-9	TGTGCCAGCAGCTTAATACATCTTGATACGCAGTATTTT	CASSLIHLDTQYF
.	TRBJ2-7	TRBD1	TRBV24-1	TGTGCCACCAGTGCCGGGACAGGGTACTACGAGCAGTACTTC	CATSAGTGYYEQYF
.	TRBJ2-3	.	TRBV5-1	TGCGCCAGCAGCTTATTCGGACAGAGCACAGATACGCAGTATTTT	CASSLFGQSTDTQYF
.	TRBJ1-1	.	TRBV6-5	TGTGCCAGCACCTCTTTGGGGGCGGGAAACACTGAAGCTTTCTTT	CASTSLGAGNTEAFF
.	TRBJ1-6	.	TRBV5-1	TGCGCCAGCAGCTTGGATGACAATTCACCCCTCCACTTT	CASSLDDNSPLHF
once	TRBJ2-7	TRBD1	TRBV9	TGTGCCAGCAGTAAGACAGGGTTTTACGAGCAGTACTTC	CASSKTGFYEQYF
.	TRBJ1-4	.	TRBV27	TGTGCCAGCAGCAGAGTTGCAACTAATGAAAAACTGTTTTTT	CASSRVATNEKLFF
.	TRBJ2-1	.	TRBV6-6	TGTGCCAGCAGTAAGGTCCAGGATGAGCAGTTCTTC	CASSKVQDEQFF
.	TRBJ1-1	.	TRBV15	TGTGCCACCAGCGGAGTAAAGACAGGGAACACTGAAGCTTTCTTT	CATSGVKTGNTEAFF
.	TRBJ1-5	.	TRBV7-8	TGTGCCAGCAGCCCCCTGGGGAGGGGACGAAATAGCAATCAGCCCCAGCATTTT	CASSPLGRGRNSNQPQHF
once	TRBJ1-5	.	TRBV7-8	TGTGCCAGCAGCCCTAACCCAGATGGGCGCAATCAGCCCCAGCATTTT	CASSPNPDGRNQPQHF
.	TRBJ2-1	.	TRBV2	TGTGCCAGCAGCCTACTCAGGAGCTCCTACAATGAGCAGTTCTTC	CASSLLRSSYNEQFF
.	TRBJ1-3	TRBD1	TRBV7-2	TGTGCCAGCAGCTTAGACAGGGGAGCGGGAAACACCATATATTTT	CASSLDRGAGNTIYF
.	TRBJ2-1	TRBD2	TRBV2	TGTGCCAGCAGCTTAGGACTAGCGAGGCACAATGAGCAGTTCTTC	CASSLGLARHNEQFF
once	TRBJ1-3	TRBD1	TRBV4-1	TGCGCCAGCAGCCAAGGGTGGACAGGGGGCTTTTCTGGAAACACCATATATTTT	CASSQGWTGGFSGNTIYF
.	TRBJ1-3	TRBD1	TRBV3-1/TRBV3-2	TGTGCCAGCAGCCCTCGTGACAGGGGTAGCTCTGGAAACACCATATATTTT	CASSPRDRGSSGNTIYF
.	TRBJ1-1	.	TRBV21-1	TGTGCCAGCAGCAAAGGGGGAAAGGTAACTGAAGCTTTCTTT	CASSKGGKVTEAFF
.	TRBJ1-5	TRBD1	TRBV5-1	TGCGCCAGCAGCACAGGGGGAGGTCAGCCCCAGCATTTT	CASSTGGGQPQHF
.	TRBJ1-2	.	TRBV15	TGTGCCACCAGCAGCTTTAGACAAGCCACTAACTATGGCTACACCTTC	CATSSFRQATNYGYTF
.	TRBJ1-1	.	TRBV4-1	TGCGCCAGCAGCCATGGATGGGGAGGCACTGAAGCTTTCTTT	CASSHGWGGTEAFF
.	TRBJ1-1	.	TRBV3-1/TRBV3-2	TGTGCCAGCAGCCCCCGGCAACTATCTGAAGCTTTCTTT	CASSPRQLSEAFF
.	TRBJ2-3	TRBD2	TRBV6-5	TGTGCCAGCAGCCCCTTGGCGCGGGAGACAGATACGCAGTATTTT	CASSPLARETDTQYF
.	TRBJ2-3	TRBD2	TRBV6-4	TGTGCCAGCAGGGGATTTAGCGGGGGAGGAGATACGCAGTATTTT	CASRGFSGGGDTQYF
.	TRBJ1-4	.	TRBV14	TGTGCCAGCAGCCAACTTGGTTGGGCTAATGAAAAACTGTTTTTT	CASSQLGWANEKLFF
.	TRBJ2-5	.	TRBV9	TGTGCCAGCAGCGTAGCAGGGAAGGAGACCCAGTACTTC	CASSVAGKETQYF
.	TRBJ2-6	.	TRBV6-6	TGTGCCAGCAGGGCCGGGGCCAACGTCCTGACTTTC	CASRAGANVLTF